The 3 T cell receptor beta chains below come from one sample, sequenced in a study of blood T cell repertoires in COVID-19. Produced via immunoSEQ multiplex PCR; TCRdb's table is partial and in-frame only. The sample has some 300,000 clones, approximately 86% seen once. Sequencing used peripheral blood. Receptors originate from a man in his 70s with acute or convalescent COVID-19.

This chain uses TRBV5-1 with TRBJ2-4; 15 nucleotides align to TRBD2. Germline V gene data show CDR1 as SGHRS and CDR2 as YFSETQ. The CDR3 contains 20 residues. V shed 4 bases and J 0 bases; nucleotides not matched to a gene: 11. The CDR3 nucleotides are TGCGCCAGCAGCCTCGGACTAGCGGGGGGGCGTTCACTAGCCAAAAACATTCAGTACTTC. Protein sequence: CASSLGLAGGRSLAKNIQYF.

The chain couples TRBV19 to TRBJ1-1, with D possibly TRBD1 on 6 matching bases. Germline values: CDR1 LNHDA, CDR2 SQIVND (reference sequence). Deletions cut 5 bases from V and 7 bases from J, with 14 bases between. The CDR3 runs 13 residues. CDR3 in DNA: TGTGCCAGTAGTGTACAGTACAGGGATGAAGCTTTCTTT. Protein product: CASSVQYRDEAFF. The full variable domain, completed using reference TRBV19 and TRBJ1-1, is DGGITQSPKYLFRKEGQNVTLSCEQNLNHDAMYWYRQDPGQGLRLIYYSQIVNDFQKGDIAEGYSVSREKKESFPLTVTSAQKNPTAFYLCASSVQYRDEAFFGQGTRLTVV.

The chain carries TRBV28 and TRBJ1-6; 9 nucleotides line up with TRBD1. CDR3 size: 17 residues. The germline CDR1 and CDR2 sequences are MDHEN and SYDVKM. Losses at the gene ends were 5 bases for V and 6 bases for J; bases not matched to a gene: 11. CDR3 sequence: CASSGPTGGARNSPLHF. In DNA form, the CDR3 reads TGTGCCAGCAGTGGACCGACAGGGGGAGCCCGTAATTCACCCCTCCACTTT.